Reported below is one T cell receptor beta chain. Profiled with immunoSEQ multiplex PCR; TCRdb holds only in-frame clones, not every one. The sample includes 4,000 to 5,500 clones, 65% to 85% of them seen just once. The time point here: 2015-2016 season, 7 days after influenza vaccination. This record comes from a study of follicular helper T cells after annual influenza vaccination. The V gene end was trimmed by 5 bases and the J gene end by 4 bases; junction bases not matched to a gene: 15. This CDR3 contains 17 residues. From germline, CDR1 is SGHDT and CDR2 YYEEEE. This sequence originates from an adult who received the influenza vaccine. This sample comprised CXCR5+ CD38- circulating T follicular helper cells from blood, obtained 7 days after influenza vaccination. This sample's subset: circulating Tfh, non-naive CD4+CXCR5+PD-1+ (ICOS+CD38+ or ICOS-CD38-). The chain is built from TRBV5-6 and TRBJ2-1; TRBD1 aligns across 7 bases. CDR3 in DNA: TGTGCCAGCAGAATACAATACAGGGGTGGATTATACAATGAGCAGTTCTTC. This codes for CASRIQYRGGLYNEQFF.